These 24 T cell receptor beta chains were sequenced from one sample in a study of blood T cell repertoires in COVID-19. Clones were read by immunoSEQ multiplex PCR, and TCRdb kept only the in-frame ones, dropping some. Found here are over 50,000 clones, 91% of them singletons; the top ten hold under 7.5%. The sequenced material came from peripheral blood. The receptor set was obtained from a man aged 45-65 years with active COVID-19.

The chain has TRBV18 and TRBJ1-1; no clear D gene. Trimming removed 6 bases from V and 3 bases from J, with 11 bases in between. The CDR3 spans 13 residues. Germline values: CDR1 KGHSH, CDR2 LQKENI. The CDR3 region has the DNA TGTGCCAGCTCCCGGGAACAGCACACTGAAGCTTTCTTT. Amino acids: CASSREQHTEAFF.

This chain links TRBV5-1 with TRBJ2-2; no clear D gene. Trimming pared 2 bases from V and 1 base from J, leaving 6 bases between. Germline CDR1 SGHRS, CDR2 YFSETQ. The CDR3 is made up of 14 amino acids. The CDR3 sequence is CASSFTLNTGELFF. CDR3 nucleotides: TGCGCCAGCAGCTTTACATTGAACACCGGGGAGCTGTTTTTT.

The chain recombines TRBV11-2 with TRBJ2-3; possible D gene TRBD1, 6 bases. Germline CDR1 SGHAT, CDR2 FQNNGV. The V and J ends lost 5 bases and 5 bases respectively, with 14 bases between them. The CDR3 contains 14 residues. CDR3 DNA sequence: TGTGCCAGCAGCCTCACAGGGATTCGAGATACGCAGTATTTT. Protein sequence: CASSLTGIRDTQYF.

CDR3 region: CSVEGLAQHNEQFF. The CDR3 nucleotides read TGCAGCGTTGAAGGCCTAGCGCAGCACAATGAGCAGTTCTTC. The chain combines TRBV29-1 with TRBJ2-1; a weak D match, TRBD2 (6 bases). V lost 1 base and J 5 bases, leaving 12 bases between the germline ends. The CDR3 contains 14 residues. Germline assignment: CDR1 SQVTM and CDR2 ANQGSEA.

This clone appeared many times. The chain carries TRBV6-4 and TRBJ2-3; tentative D call: TRBD2 (5 bases). V lost 5 bases and J 3 bases, leaving 12 bases between the germline ends. The CDR3 is 14 amino acids. The germline CDR1 and CDR2 sequences are MRHNA and SNTAGT. Written as DNA, the CDR3 is TGTGCCAGCAGTCTCGCGGAGGAGACAGATACGCAGTATTTT. Translating it yields CASSLAEETDTQYF.

V is TRBV5-5 and J is TRBJ1-1; TRBD1 matches 7 bases. Unmatched junction bases numbered 6, after V lost 0 bases and J lost 1 base. CDR1 SGHKS and CDR2 YYEKEE come from the germline V gene (reference sequence). This CDR3 contains 16 residues. The CDR3 loop reads CASSLAGGGWNTEAFF. DNA for the CDR3: TGTGCCAGCAGCTTGGCCGGAGGGGGCTGGAACACTGAAGCTTTCTTT. The whole variable domain, filled in from reference TRBV5-5 and TRBJ1-1, reads DAGVTQSPTHLIKTRGQQVTLRCSPISGHKSVSWYQQVLGQGPQFIFQYYEKEERGRGNFPDRFSARQFPNYSSELNVNALLLGDSALYLCASSLAGGGWNTEAFFGQGTRLTVV.

The CDR3 DNA follows: TGTGCCAGCAGCGGGGGGACAGGGAACTATGGCTACACCTTC. It yields the protein CASSGGTGNYGYTF. The chain couples TRBV5-5 to TRBJ1-2, with 9 bases aligning to TRBD1. Germline CDR1 and CDR2: SGHKS and YYEKEE (reference sequence). The V segment lost 4 bases and the J segment 2 bases; nucleotides outside the gene matches: 3. The CDR3 loop spans 14 amino acids.

V usage is TRBV6-5 and J usage is TRBJ2-2, with unresolved D. Germline CDR1 and CDR2: MNHEY and SVGAGI. The CDR3 covers 14 residues. Trimming stripped 0 bases from V and 4 bases from J, with 6 bases between. Written as DNA, the CDR3 is TGTGCCAGCAGTTACTCGCGATCCACCGGGGAGCTGTTTTTT. This translates into CASSYSRSTGELFF.

The chain links TRBV5-6 to TRBJ1-1, with D possibly matching TRBD1 (5 bases). Germline CDR1 and CDR2: SGHDT and YYEEEE. The ends were cut back, 4 bases at V and 9 bases at J, with 16 bases in the middle. The CDR3 covers 13 residues. The CDR3 DNA reads as TGTGCCAGCAGCCTAGGGACTTATAGTAAAGCTTTCTTT. It translates to CASSLGTYSKAFF.

The chain recombines TRBV15 with TRBJ1-3; D is unclear. V was pared by 0 bases and J by 7 bases, with 7 bases between. The V gene's germline CDR1 is LNHNV and CDR2 YYDKDF (reference sequence). The length of the CDR3 is 13 residues. The chain's CDR3 is CATSRDFSNTIYF. For the CDR3, the DNA is TGTGCCACCAGCAGAGATTTTTCGAACACCATATATTTT.

The chain uses TRBV15 and TRBJ2-7, with 11 bases that match TRBD1. From germline, CDR1 is LNHNV and CDR2 YYDKDF (reference sequence). The CDR3 runs to 17 residues. Germline trimming cut 3 bases from V and 5 bases from J; bases unmatched to any gene: 12. For the CDR3, the DNA is TGTGCCACCAGCAGGAGGCTATCCGGGACAGGGGGAGACGAGCAGTACTTC. Translation: CATSRRLSGTGGDEQYF.

This clone was counted a single time. Here the CDR3 DNA reads TGCGCCAGCAGCACGGGACAGTATGGGACTGAAGCTTTCTTT. Translation gives CASSTGQYGTEAFF. The genes are TRBV5-1 and TRBJ1-1; 7 nucleotides match TRBD1. The CDR3 runs to 14 residues. J lost 5 bases, V lost 4 bases, and 8 bases had no gene match. Germline CDR1 reads SGHRS; CDR2 reads YFSETQ.

The chain couples TRBV5-7 to TRBJ1-5; 7 bases match TRBD1. TRBV5-7 is treated as an ORF (open reading frame) with a function not yet certain. The CDR3 is made up of 18 amino acids. Trimming cost V 1 base and J 0 bases; bases outside gene matches: 10. The DNA of the CDR3 is TGTGCCAGCAGCTTGCGGGACAGCGACCCTTATAGCAATCAGCCCCAGCATTTT. Amino acids: CASSLRDSDPYSNQPQHF.

This rearrangement joins TRBV11-2 to TRBJ2-7, with D possibly being TRBD2 (5 bases). V dropped 1 base and J dropped 3 bases, with 10 bases sitting between them. Germline CDR1 SGHAT, CDR2 FQNNGV. The CDR3 spans 14 residues. The CDR3 sequence: CASSLGTGFYEQYF. CDR3 nucleotides: TGTGCCAGCAGCTTAGGGACTGGCTTCTACGAGCAGTACTTC.

V gene TRBV2 combines with J gene TRBJ1-2, with 10 bases matching TRBD1. The CDR3 is made up of 13 amino acids. The junction had 4 bases not matched to a gene; V was cut back by 6 bases and J by 6 bases. CDR1 is SNHLY, CDR2 FYNNEI, per germline. This CDR3 is CASRAGTGDGYTF. The CDR3 coding sequence is TGTGCCAGCAGGGCCGGGACAGGGGATGGCTACACCTTC. The variable domain in full, with the rest retrieved from reference TRBV2 and TRBJ1-2, is EPEVTQTPSHQVTQMGQEVILRCVPISNHLYFYWYRQILGQKVEFLVSFYNNEISEKSEIFDDQFSVERPDGSNFTLKIRSTKLEDSAMYFCASRAGTGDGYTFGSGTRLTVV.

The chain combines TRBV10-3 with TRBJ2-7; 9 bases are shared with TRBD2. J lost 2 bases, V lost 10 bases, and 9 bases had no gene match. This CDR3 has 14 amino acids. CDR1 and CDR2 (germline): ENHRY, SYGVKD. The CDR3 region has the DNA TGTGCCACACGCAGTGAGCGGGAGGCCTACGAGCAGTACTTC. It codes for CATRSEREAYEQYF.

The rearrangement links TRBV7-9 to TRBJ2-2; a possible D gene is TRBD2 (5 bases). Germline-derived CDR1 and CDR2 are SEHNR and FQNEAQ (reference sequence). Trimming stripped 3 bases from V and 4 bases from J, with 15 bases between. The CDR3 contains 16 residues. The CDR3 here is CASSFYSSSLTGELFF. The CDR3 DNA reads TGTGCCAGCAGCTTCTACTCATCTAGCCTCACCGGGGAGCTGTTTTTT.

V and J are TRBV2 and TRBJ2-7; D is unclear. The CDR3 consists of 11 residues. Per germline, CDR1 SNHLY and CDR2 FYNNEI. Between the trimmed V and J ends, which lost 6 bases and 2 bases, there was a span of 5 bases. The CDR3 region is CASSFAYEQYF. The CDR3 DNA reads as TGTGCCAGCAGCTTCGCCTACGAGCAGTACTTC.

Here the CDR3 reads CSASLRATNEKLFF. CDR3 nucleotides: TGCAGTGCTAGTCTCCGGGCAACTAATGAAAAACTGTTTTTT. This chain links TRBV20-1 with TRBJ1-4; D not certain. The CDR3 runs to 14 residues. The V gene lost 3 bases and the J gene lost 0 bases, with 8 bases spanning the gap. Germline CDR1 DFQATT, CDR2 SNEGSKA (reference sequence).

V and J are TRBV19 and TRBJ1-2, with 9 bases that match TRBD1. The CDR3 loop spans 16 amino acids. The ends lost 0 bases at V and 4 bases at J; junction bases unmatched: 6. Germline V CDR1 and CDR2: LNHDA, SQIVND (reference sequence). Here the CDR3 reads CASSIDPTGGVYGYTF. CDR3 coding DNA: TGTGCCAGTAGTATAGACCCGACAGGGGGAGTCTATGGCTACACCTTC.

The rearrangement joins TRBV5-6 to TRBJ2-1, with 9 bases that match TRBD2. This CDR3 has 14 residues. Germline V gives CDR1 SGHDT, CDR2 YYEEEE. The J segment lost 7 bases and the V segment lost 7 bases, leaving 9 bases of the junction unmatched. This chain's CDR3 is CASRRAGGANEQFF. The CDR3 DNA sequence: TGTGCCAGCCGTCGGGCGGGAGGGGCGAATGAGCAGTTCTTC.

The chain is built from TRBV7-2 and TRBJ2-5; the match to TRBD2 covers 7 bases. This CDR3 spans 16 amino acids. The germline CDR1 and CDR2 sequences are SGHTA and FQGNSA. V lost 5 bases to trimming and J lost 5 bases; unmatched junction nucleotides: 14. The CDR3 DNA follows: TGTGCCAGCAGCGGAAACGGGCTAGCGGTCCGGGAGACCCAGTACTTC. Its protein is CASSGNGLAVRETQYF.

The V gene is TRBV2, the J gene TRBJ1-2; D gene uncertain. This CDR3 is 13 amino acids long. V dropped 2 bases and J dropped 7 bases, with 11 bases sitting between them. The germline V gene encodes CDR1 SNHLY and CDR2 FYNNEI. As DNA, the CDR3 is TGTGCCAGCAGTGAATTACGGTATCCTGGCTACACCTTC. Translated: CASSELRYPGYTF.

The V call is TRBV5-1, the J call TRBJ2-6; D is undetermined. The CDR3 extends over 14 amino acids. CDR1 is SGHRS, CDR2 YFSETQ, per germline. The V gene lost 2 bases and the J gene lost 2 bases, with 5 bases spanning the gap. CDR3 protein: CASSFLAGANVLTF. CDR3 nucleotides: TGCGCCAGCAGCTTCTTAGCTGGGGCCAACGTCCTGACTTTC.